The T cell receptor (beta chain) under discussion was sequenced for a study of cytomegalovirus exposure and HLA in healthy donors. Whole-study results and caveats: Association of fewer than 20,000 TCR beta sequences with HLA alleles was found at 0.05 false discovery rate in a later analysis. CMV serostatus was the only recorded immune exposure for donors.

For this clone: The antigen remains undetermined.

The PCR employed 60 Vbeta primers together with 13 Jbeta primers. Using immunoSEQ multiplex PCR, the repertoire was profiled, and TCRdb retains in-frame clones only, with some absent. Among under 120,000 clones listed, about 80% were seen once. This clonotype originated in a female donor in good health and CMV-seropositive. What was sequenced was PBMCs.

The CDR3 loop is CASRRTGSRYEQYF. The CDR3 DNA reads TGTGCCAGCAGGAGGACAGGGTCTAGGTACGAGCAGTACTTC. V and J are TRBV6-6 and TRBJ2-7; 8 bases match TRBD1. The CDR3 runs 14 residues. V was clipped by 6 bases and J by 4 bases; unmatched bases: 8. Germline V lookup: CDR1 MNHNY, CDR2 SVGAGI (reference sequence).